This T cell receptor (beta chain) was sequenced in a study of blood T cells in healthy people across ages. Notes on the study in general: Strongly correlated with naive T cell percentage was TCR beta diversity. PBMCs were not sorted, which prevented a conclusive comparison of naive versus antigen-experienced cells.

There are 15 residues in the CDR3. V lost 4 bases to trimming and J lost 4 bases, with 16 bases between them. The germline CDR1 and CDR2 sequences are SNHLY and FYNNEI. Comments on this clonotype: What it binds is not known.

A second roughly 7 to 12 cycle PCR used barcoded and J-beta primers. In TCRdb, the 5' RACE reads were re-called with MiXCR into one record per CDR3 protein. The sample yields approximately 690,000 distinct CDR3 sequences, about 53% seen once. This receptor was taken from a man aged 60-69 years in good health. The chain recombines TRBV2 with TRBJ2-5; D unresolved. The sequenced material came from blood. Written as DNA, the CDR3 is TGTGCCAGCAGTGGTTCAACCGGTGATAGAGAGACCCAGTACTTC. Translation: CASSGSTGDRETQYF. Full variable domain (outside the CDR3, taken from reference TRBV2 and TRBJ2-5): EPEVTQTPSHQVTQMGQEVILRCVPISNHLYFYWYRQILGQKVEFLVSFYNNEISEKSEIFDDQFSVERPDGSNFTLKIRSTKLEDSAMYFCASSGSTGDRETQYFGPGTRLLVL.